This T cell receptor (beta chain) is from a study of blood T cell repertoires in COVID-19. Study overall: Acute-phase and convalescent COVID-19 samples originated in the United States, Italy and Spain. T cells, B-cell-depleted T cells, or PBMCs supplied cDNA or gDNA.

Assay used: immunoSEQ multiplex PCR; TCRdb lists only in-frame clones, some missing. The sample yields fewer than 200,000 clones, roughly 84% seen once. V was pared by 11 bases and J by 0 bases, with 3 bases of the junction left unmatched. In germline, CDR1 is LNHDA, CDR2 SQIVND (reference sequence). The CDR3 runs to 13 residues. Assignments of participants to cohorts depended upon their own reported clinical history. During the 2 weeks before they entered the study, exposed participants had met someone with a PCR-confirmed or clinician-diagnosed COVID-19 case. Source material: PBMCs or T cells enriched from blood (not recorded which). The chain links TRBV19 to TRBJ1-1; the match to TRBD1 covers 10 bases. The TCR was taken from a woman in her 30s who had been exposed to COVID-19. The CDR3 DNA sequence: TGTGCCTCGACAGGGGGCATGAACACTGAAGCTTTCTTT. Its translation is CASTGGMNTEAFF. Full variable domain (remainder filled in from reference TRBV19 and TRBJ1-1): DGGITQSPKYLFRKEGQNVTLSCEQNLNHDAMYWYRQDPGQGLRLIYYSQIVNDFQKGDIAEGYSVSREKKESFPLTVTSAQKNPTAFYLCASTGGMNTEAFFGQGTRLTVV.